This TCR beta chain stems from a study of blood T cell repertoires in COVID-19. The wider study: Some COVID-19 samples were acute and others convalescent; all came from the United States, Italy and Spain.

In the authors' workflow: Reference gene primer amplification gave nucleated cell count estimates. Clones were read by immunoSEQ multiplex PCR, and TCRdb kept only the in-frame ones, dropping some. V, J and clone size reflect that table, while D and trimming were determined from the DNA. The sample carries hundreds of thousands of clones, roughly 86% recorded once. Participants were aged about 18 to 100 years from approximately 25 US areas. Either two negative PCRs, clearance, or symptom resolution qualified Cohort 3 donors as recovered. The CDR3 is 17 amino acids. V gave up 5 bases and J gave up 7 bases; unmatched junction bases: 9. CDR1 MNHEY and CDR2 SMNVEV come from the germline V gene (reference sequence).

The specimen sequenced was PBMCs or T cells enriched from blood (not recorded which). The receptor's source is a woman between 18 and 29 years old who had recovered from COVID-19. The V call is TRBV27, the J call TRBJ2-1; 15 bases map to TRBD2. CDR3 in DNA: TGTGCCAGCAGTCTCGGACTAGCGGGAGGGCCGACGAATGAGCAGTTCTTC. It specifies CASSLGLAGGPTNEQFF.